Given below is one T cell receptor beta chain in context. Its antigen is undetermined. Expressed TCRB transcripts got sequenced, as all isolated RNA was reverse transcribed. Only in-frame clones appear in the TCRdb table, and some are missing; sequencing was by immunoSEQ multiplex PCR. The top ten hold 0.065% of the sample, which has about 110,000 clones, around 40% seen once. This entry is derived from a study of beta chain features in type 1 diabetes. The CDR3 extends over 14 amino acids. The germline V gene has CDR1 SQVTM and CDR2 ANQGSEA. J was trimmed by 2 bases and V by 6 bases; bases with no gene match: 6. CD45RO/CCR7/CD25/CD127/CD95/CD27 separated CD4+ naive, central memory, regulatory and stem cell-like memory cells by sorting. Purity of each sorted population was above 95%. Notes on the study in general: Type 1 diabetes patients had moderately but significantly shorter TCRB CDR3s in all four CD4+ subsets.

This chain uses TRBV29-1 with TRBJ2-7; the match to TRBD2 covers 11 bases. What was sequenced was stem cell memory CD4+ T cells from blood. The sequence derives from a woman aged 18-29 years in good health. The CDR3 nucleotides are TGCAGCGTGGACGGGACTAGCGGCACCTACGAGCAGTACTTC. It codes for CSVDGTSGTYEQYF.